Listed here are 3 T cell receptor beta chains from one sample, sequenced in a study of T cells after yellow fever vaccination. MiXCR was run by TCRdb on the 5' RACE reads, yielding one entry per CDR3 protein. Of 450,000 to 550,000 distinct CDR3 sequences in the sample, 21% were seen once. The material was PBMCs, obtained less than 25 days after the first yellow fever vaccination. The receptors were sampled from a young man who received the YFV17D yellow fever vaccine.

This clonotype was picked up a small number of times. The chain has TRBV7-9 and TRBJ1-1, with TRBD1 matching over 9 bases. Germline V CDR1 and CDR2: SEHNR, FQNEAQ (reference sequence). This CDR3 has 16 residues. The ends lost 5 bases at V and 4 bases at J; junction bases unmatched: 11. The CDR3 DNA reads TGTGCCAGCAGCCCCCCGAGGACAGGGGCCGTCACTGAAGCTTTCTTT. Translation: CASSPPRTGAVTEAFF.

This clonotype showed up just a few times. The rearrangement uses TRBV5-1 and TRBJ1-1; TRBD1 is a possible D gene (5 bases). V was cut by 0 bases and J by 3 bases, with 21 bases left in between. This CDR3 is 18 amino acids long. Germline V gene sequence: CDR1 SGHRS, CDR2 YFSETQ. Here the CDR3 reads CASSLARRGGSRDTEAFF. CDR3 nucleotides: TGCGCCAGCAGCTTGGCCCGCCGGGGGGGGAGTAGGGACACTGAAGCTTTCTTT.

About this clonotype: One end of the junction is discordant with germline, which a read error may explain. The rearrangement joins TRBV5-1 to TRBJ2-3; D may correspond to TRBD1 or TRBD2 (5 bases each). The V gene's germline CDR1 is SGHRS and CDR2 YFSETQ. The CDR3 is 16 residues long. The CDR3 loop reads CASNLRLGPAVDTQYF. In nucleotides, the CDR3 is TGCGCCAGCAACTTGAGGTTGGGACCAGCGGTAGATACGCAGTATTTT.